The table lists the clone carrying this T cell receptor beta chain with a few counts. Its antigen is not identified. Time point described: sample taken at primary tumor resection. Whole RNA, isolated from tumor, nontumor lung or frozen PBMC, was sequenced without prior sorting. The V gene's germline CDR1 is MDHEN and CDR2 SYDVKM. The germline V and J ends were trimmed by 1 base and 2 bases, with 8 bases remaining between them. CDR3 size: 14 residues. TCRdb itself ran the 5' RACE reads through MiXCR, one entry per CDR3 protein. The data show over 9,000 distinct CDR3 sequences, roughly 13% seen once. This sample is part of a study of spatial heterogeneity in lung cancer. Study results and caveats: Mutation tallies in tumors tracked expanded intratumoral alpha and beta TCR counts. The study found that ubiquitous and regional expanded TCR counts tracked ubiquitous and regional nonsynonymous mutations, respectively.

The genes are TRBV28 and TRBJ1-2; D is ambiguous. This sample comprised lung tumor tissue, obtained at surgery. This TCR derives from a male donor with early-stage non-small cell lung cancer. The chain's CDR3 is CASSLFPGNYGYTF. As DNA, the CDR3 is TGTGCCAGCAGTTTATTCCCTGGAAACTATGGCTACACCTTC.